This T cell receptor (beta chain) was recovered during a study of T cells in women clearing cervical HPV infection. Across the whole study: Cases: HPV16-related CIN3 or worse on histology, a couple of invasive cancers.

HPV was found by MY09/MY11 PCR and dot-blot genotyping. Trimming shortened V by 1 base and J by 2 bases, and 5 bases separated the two germline ends. Germline V gene data show CDR1 as SGHVS and CDR2 as FNYEAQ. CDR3 length: 13 amino acids. Libraries were prepared by immunoSEQ multiplex PCR; TCRdb keeps only in-frame clonotypes and omits some of them. The sample has 25,000 to 35,000 clones, and its top ten clones hold 8.4%. A word on this clone: The antigen remains undetermined. The read halts 3 residues ahead of the CDR3 end, with the missing end drawn from the germline J gene.

Study-wide results and caveats: Controls had more TRBV6-7 (roughly 0.16%) than cases (roughly 0.11%).

Sequenced: blood buffy coat. This clonotype was sampled from a woman between 18 and 70 years old with a cervical HPV16 infection that either progressed to CIN3+ or cleared (not recorded which). This rearrangement joins TRBV7-6 to TRBJ1-1; D is undetermined. The CDR3 bases that were read are TGTGCCAGCAGCTTAGACCTAAACACTGAA. Translation: CASSLDLNTE. In full, the CDR3 reads CASSLDLNTEAFF.